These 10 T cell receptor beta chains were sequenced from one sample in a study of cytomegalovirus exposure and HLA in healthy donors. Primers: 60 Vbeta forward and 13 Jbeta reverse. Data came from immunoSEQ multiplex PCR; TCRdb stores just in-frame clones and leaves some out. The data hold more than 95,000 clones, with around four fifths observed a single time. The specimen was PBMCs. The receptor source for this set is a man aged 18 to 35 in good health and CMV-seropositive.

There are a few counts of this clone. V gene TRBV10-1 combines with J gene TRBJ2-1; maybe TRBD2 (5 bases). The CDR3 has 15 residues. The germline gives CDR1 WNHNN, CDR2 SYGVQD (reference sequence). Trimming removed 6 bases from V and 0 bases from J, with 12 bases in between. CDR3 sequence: CASSRDLSSYNEQFF. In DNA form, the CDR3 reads TGCGCCAGCAGCCGGGATCTCAGCTCCTACAATGAGCAGTTCTTC.

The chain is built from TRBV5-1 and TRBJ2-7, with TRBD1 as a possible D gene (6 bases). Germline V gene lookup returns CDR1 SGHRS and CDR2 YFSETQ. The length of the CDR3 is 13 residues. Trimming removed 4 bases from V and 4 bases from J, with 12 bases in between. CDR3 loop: CASSPGTHYEQYF. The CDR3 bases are TGCGCCAGCAGCCCAGGGACACATTACGAGCAGTACTTC.

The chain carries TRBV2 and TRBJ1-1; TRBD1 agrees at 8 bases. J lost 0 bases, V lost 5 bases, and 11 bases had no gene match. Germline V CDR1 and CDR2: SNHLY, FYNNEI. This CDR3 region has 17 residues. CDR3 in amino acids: CASSPSRGRLVNTEAFF. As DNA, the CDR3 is TGTGCCAGCAGTCCAAGCAGGGGGCGATTGGTGAACACTGAAGCTTTCTTT.

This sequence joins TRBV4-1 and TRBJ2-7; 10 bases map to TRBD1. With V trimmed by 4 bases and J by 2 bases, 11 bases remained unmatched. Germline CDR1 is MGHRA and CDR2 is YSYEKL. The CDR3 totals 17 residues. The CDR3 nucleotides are TGCGCCAGCAGCCCGGGACAGGGGTTTGGGGGAACCTACGAGCAGTACTTC. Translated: CASSPGQGFGGTYEQYF.

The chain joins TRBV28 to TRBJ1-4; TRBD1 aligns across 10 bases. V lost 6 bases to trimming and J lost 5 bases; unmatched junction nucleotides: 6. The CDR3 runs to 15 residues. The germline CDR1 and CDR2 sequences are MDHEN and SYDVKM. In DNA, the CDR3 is TGTGCCAGCAGGGATGACAGGGGGCGGAATGAAAAACTGTTTTTT. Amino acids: CASRDDRGRNEKLFF.

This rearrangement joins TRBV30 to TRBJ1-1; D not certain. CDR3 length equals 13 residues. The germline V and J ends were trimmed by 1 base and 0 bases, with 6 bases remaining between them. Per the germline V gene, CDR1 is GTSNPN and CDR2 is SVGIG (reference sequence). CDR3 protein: CAWSALMNTEAFF. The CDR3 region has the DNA TGTGCCTGGAGTGCGTTAATGAACACTGAAGCTTTCTTT.

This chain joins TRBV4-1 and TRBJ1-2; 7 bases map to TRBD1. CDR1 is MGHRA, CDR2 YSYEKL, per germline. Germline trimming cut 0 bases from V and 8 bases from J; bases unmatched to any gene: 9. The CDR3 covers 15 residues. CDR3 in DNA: TGCGCCAGCAGCCAAGATAGGACAGGCCCCCTGGGCTACACCTTC. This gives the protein CASSQDRTGPLGYTF.

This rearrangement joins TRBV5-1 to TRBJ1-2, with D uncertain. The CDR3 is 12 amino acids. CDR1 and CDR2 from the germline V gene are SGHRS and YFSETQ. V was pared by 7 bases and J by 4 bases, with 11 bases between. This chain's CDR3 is CASRRAGYGYTF. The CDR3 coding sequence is TGCGCCAGCCGGCGGGCTGGCTATGGCTACACCTTC. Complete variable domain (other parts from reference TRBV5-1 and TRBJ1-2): KAGVTQTPRYLIKTRGQQVTLSCSPISGHRSVSWYQQTPGQGLQFLFEYFSETQRNKGNFPGRFSGRQFSNSRSEMNVSTLELGDSALYLCASRRAGYGYTFGSGTRLTVV.

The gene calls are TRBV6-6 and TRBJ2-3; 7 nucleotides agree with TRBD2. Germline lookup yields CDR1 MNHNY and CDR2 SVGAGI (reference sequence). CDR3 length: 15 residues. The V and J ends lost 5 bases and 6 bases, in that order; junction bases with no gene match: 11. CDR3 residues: CASSQQRGLGDTQYF. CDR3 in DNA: TGTGCCAGCAGTCAGCAGCGGGGACTTGGGGATACGCAGTATTTT.

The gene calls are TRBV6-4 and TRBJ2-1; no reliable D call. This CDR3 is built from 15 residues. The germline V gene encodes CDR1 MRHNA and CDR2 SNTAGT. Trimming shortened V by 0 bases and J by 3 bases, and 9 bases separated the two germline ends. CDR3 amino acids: CASSDSAGSYNEQFF. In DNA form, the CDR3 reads TGTGCCAGCAGTGACTCCGCAGGTAGCTACAATGAGCAGTTCTTC.